The 9 T cell receptor beta chains presented below share a single source sample, sequenced in a study of response to subunit inactivated influenza vaccine. TCRdb re-called the RT-PCR reads through MiXCR, storing one row per CDR3 protein. This sample has roughly 520,000 distinct CDR3 sequences, with around 25% found just once. Sequencing used CD4+ T cells sorted from PBMCs, obtained roughly 5 days after vaccination. These receptors were obtained from a man in his fifties or sixties who received an inactivated influenza vaccine.

V is TRBV6-2 or TRBV6-3 and J is TRBJ1-2; D unclear. CDR1 is MNHEY, CDR2 SVGEGT, per germline. The CDR3 consists of 12 residues. With 3 bases removed from V and 5 bases from J, the gap between germline ends came to 7 bases. The CDR3: CASSYLGYGYTF. CDR3 bases: TGTGCCAGCAGTTATTTGGGATATGGCTACACCTTC.

This clonotype appeared once. The chain combines TRBV5-1 with TRBJ2-3; 9 bases match TRBD2. Germline V lookup: CDR1 SGHRS, CDR2 YFSETQ. CDR3 size: 18 residues. The trim removed 0 bases at V and 0 bases at J, leaving 8 bases unmatched. The CDR3 protein is CASSLAGVLAGSTDTQYF. In DNA form, the CDR3 reads TGCGCCAGCAGCTTGGCGGGGGTGCTAGCGGGGAGCACAGATACGCAGTATTTT.

The table lists this clonotype with a few counts. The chain carries TRBV7-2 and TRBJ2-5; D unresolved. Germline V gene lookup returns CDR1 SGHTA and CDR2 FQGNSA. The CDR3 consists of 14 residues. V shed 7 bases and J shed 4 bases, with 16 bases lying between them. Here the CDR3 reads CASTRGTGSETQYF. The CDR3 DNA reads TGTGCCAGCACCCGAGGAACTGGATCAGAGACCCAGTACTTC.

The rearrangement joins TRBV12-3 or TRBV12-4 to TRBJ2-5; 16 bases line up with TRBD2. The CDR3 totals 16 residues. V lost 5 bases to trimming and J lost 5 bases; unmatched junction nucleotides: 5. The DNA for the CDR3 is TGTGCCAGCAGTCCGGGACTAGCGGGGGGGCCTGAGACCCAGTACTTC. This sequence encodes CASSPGLAGGPETQYF.

V is TRBV12-3 or TRBV12-4 and J is TRBJ1-5; the match to TRBD1 covers 9 bases. The CDR3 is 16 amino acids. V shed 4 bases and J 5 bases; nucleotides not matched to a gene: 9. The CDR3 coding sequence is TGTGCCAGCAGTTCATCCGGACAGGGGACCTATCAGCCCCAGCATTTT. It specifies CASSSSGQGTYQPQHF.

This clonotype has a handful of counts. The chain couples TRBV6-5 to TRBJ1-5, with a tentative D call TRBD1 (5 bases). V dropped 2 bases and J dropped 2 bases, with 7 bases sitting between them. Germline loops: CDR1 MNHEY, CDR2 SVGAGI. The CDR3 totals 14 residues. The CDR3 sequence: CASSYAGGNQPQHF. The CDR3 nucleotides read TGTGCCAGCAGTTACGCGGGGGGCAATCAGCCCCAGCATTTT.

This clonotype occurred a few times. The J gene is TRBJ1-1, the V gene TRBV20-1; no clear D. This CDR3 has 14 amino acids. The germline V gene encodes CDR1 DFQATT and CDR2 SNEGSKA (reference sequence). The V gene lost 7 bases and the J gene lost 8 bases, with 23 bases spanning the gap. In nucleotides, the CDR3 is TGCAGTGAATCGGACTCCCTCCGTCCCGGAGAAGCTTTCTTT. Translated: CSESDSLRPGEAFF.

This CDR3 reads CAISDQVADTQYF. The CDR3 bases are TGTGCCATCAGTGACCAGGTGGCAGATACGCAGTATTTT. The chain carries TRBV10-3 and TRBJ2-3; D unresolved. The CDR3 consists of 13 residues. CDR1 and CDR2 from the germline V gene are ENHRY and SYGVKD. V was cut by 3 bases and J by 4 bases, with 8 bases left in between.

The sample holds a few counts of this clonotype. The V and J genes are TRBV20-1 and TRBJ2-1; the D is unclear. The CDR3 has 11 residues. Trimming took 4 bases from V and 4 from J, leaving 5 bases between them. Per the germline V gene, CDR1 is DFQATT and CDR2 is SNEGSKA (reference sequence). The CDR3 sequence: CSAMNYNEQFF. As DNA, the CDR3 is TGCAGTGCTATGAATTACAATGAGCAGTTCTTC.